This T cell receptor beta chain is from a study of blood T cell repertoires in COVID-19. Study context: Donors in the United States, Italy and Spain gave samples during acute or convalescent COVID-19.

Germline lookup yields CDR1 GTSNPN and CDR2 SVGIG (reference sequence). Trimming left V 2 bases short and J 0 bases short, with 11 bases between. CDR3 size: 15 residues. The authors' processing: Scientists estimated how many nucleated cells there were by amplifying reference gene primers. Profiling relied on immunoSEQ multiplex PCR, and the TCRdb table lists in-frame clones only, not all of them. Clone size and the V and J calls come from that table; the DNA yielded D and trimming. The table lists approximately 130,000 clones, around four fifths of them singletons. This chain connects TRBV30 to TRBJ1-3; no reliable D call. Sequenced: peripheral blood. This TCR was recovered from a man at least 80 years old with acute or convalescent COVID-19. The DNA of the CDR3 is TGTGCCTGGAGTCGGCAGGAACTCTCTGGAAACACCATATATTTT. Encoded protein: CAWSRQELSGNTIYF.